The rows below give T cell receptor beta chains drawn from one sample of a study of blood T cell repertoires in COVID-19. The assay was immunoSEQ multiplex PCR, and TCRdb's table has in-frame clones only and misses some. Found here are a few hundred thousand clones, approximately 90% of them singletons; the top ten hold approximately 1.2%. Sequencing was done on a sample of PBMCs or T cells enriched from blood (not recorded which). The receptor set was obtained from a young woman who had recovered from COVID-19. CDR3s include the opening cysteine and the closing phenylalanine or tryptophan. A D gene is named only where the DNA matches it firmly. Clone size is shown for a subset of rows, as once, few, many or a class of expanded clone.

abundance	j_gene	d_gene	v_gene	len	CDR3aa	CDR3nt
-	TRBJ1-2	TRBD1	TRBV7-8	15	CASSPPRGANYGYTF	TGTGCCAGCAGCCCGCCCAGGGGGGCTAACTATGGCTACACCTTC
-	TRBJ2-3	TRBD1	TRBV3-1/TRBV3-2	13	CASSLPGQGSQYF	TGTGCCAGCAGCCTACCGGGACAGGGTTCGCAGTATTTT
-	TRBJ1-2	-	TRBV29-1	12	CSVQGPDYGYTF	TGCAGCGTTCAGGGTCCAGACTATGGCTACACCTTC
-	TRBJ2-7	TRBD1	TRBV5-1	12	CASSYGQGEQYF	TGCGCCAGCAGCTACGGACAGGGCGAGCAGTACTTC
-	TRBJ1-1	TRBD1	TRBV9	13	CASSVTGGSEAFF	TGTGCCAGCAGCGTTACAGGGGGCTCTGAAGCTTTCTTT
-	TRBJ2-2	TRBD1	TRBV7-2	16	CASSLSSQGVAGELFF	TGTGCCAGCAGCTTATCCTCGCAGGGGGTCGCCGGGGAGCTGTTTTTT
once	TRBJ2-7	-	TRBV19	11	CASMDSYEQYF	TGTGCCAGTATGGACAGCTACGAGCAGTACTTC
-	TRBJ1-1	TRBD1	TRBV7-2	13	CASSLTGGTEAFF	TGTGCCAGCAGCTTGACAGGGGGCACTGAAGCTTTCTTT
-	TRBJ2-6	TRBD1	TRBV30	13	CANRGSGANVLTF	TGTGCCAACAGGGGTAGTGGGGCCAACGTCCTGACTTTC
-	TRBJ1-1	TRBD1	TRBV7-9	15	CASSFGGTGLTEAFF	TGTGCCAGCAGCTTCGGTGGGACAGGGCTGACTGAAGCTTTCTTT
-	TRBJ2-3	TRBD1	TRBV7-9	15	CASSLRTGGTDTQYF	TGTGCCAGCAGCTTAAGGACAGGGGGCACAGATACGCAGTATTTT
-	TRBJ1-2	TRBD1	TRBV7-6	15	CASSTSGTGNYGYTF	TGTGCCAGCAGCACCTCCGGGACAGGGAACTATGGCTACACCTTC
-	TRBJ1-2	-	TRBV28	14	CASRPEQGLGGYTF	TGTGCCAGCAGGCCCGAACAGGGCCTTGGGGGCTACACCTTC
-	TRBJ2-3	-	TRBV30	17	CAWSHDPAGASTDTQYF	TGTGCCTGGAGCCACGATCCGGCAGGGGCTAGCACAGATACGCAGTATTTT
-	TRBJ1-1	TRBD1	TRBV5-4	16	CASSRDRGLSNTEAFF	TGTGCCAGCAGCCGGGACAGGGGCCTCTCGAACACTGAAGCTTTCTTT
-	TRBJ1-2	TRBD1	TRBV12-3/TRBV12-4	13	CASSRQGFRGYTF	TGTGCCAGCAGTCGACAGGGATTCAGGGGCTACACCTTC
-	TRBJ1-1	-	TRBV29-1	11	CSVERSTEAFF	TGCAGCGTTGAAAGGAGCACTGAAGCTTTCTTT
-	TRBJ2-7	TRBD1	TRBV5-1	15	CASSLSDRESGEQYF	TGCGCCAGCAGCTTATCCGACAGGGAGTCAGGCGAGCAGTACTTC
few	TRBJ2-7	TRBD1	TRBV30	11	CACEQGSEQYF	TGTGCCTGCGAACAGGGGTCCGAGCAGTACTTC
-	TRBJ1-2	-	TRBV29-1	14	CSVVGQIDNYGYTF	TGCAGCGTTGTTGGGCAAATAGATAACTATGGCTACACCTTC
-	TRBJ1-1	-	TRBV27	16	CASSSRTATMNTEAFF	TGTGCCAGCAGTTCCCGGACAGCTACTATGAACACTGAAGCTTTCTTT
-	TRBJ1-1	-	TRBV6-2/TRBV6-3	17	CASSYPIQATLNTEAFF	TGTGCCAGCAGTTACCCTATCCAGGCCACGCTGAACACTGAAGCTTTCTTT
-	TRBJ2-7	TRBD2	TRBV3-1/TRBV3-2	15	CASSPLPTSFDEQYF	TGTGCCAGCAGCCCACTGCCGACTAGCTTTGACGAGCAGTACTTC
-	TRBJ2-7	-	TRBV5-1	14	CASSANRESYEQYF	TGCGCCAGCAGCGCTAACAGGGAATCCTACGAGCAGTACTTC
-	TRBJ1-1	TRBD1	TRBV10-1	15	CASSETGGANTEAFF	TGCGCCAGCAGTGAGACAGGGGGAGCGAACACTGAAGCTTTCTTT
-	TRBJ1-2	-	TRBV5-3	17	CATLGRPVPGVGYGYTF	TGTGCCACGCTGGGGCGACCAGTTCCAGGGGTCGGCTATGGCTACACCTTC
-	TRBJ1-1	-	TRBV3-1/TRBV3-2	14	CASSQAGRSTEAFF	TGTGCCAGCAGCCAAGCAGGGCGTAGTACTGAAGCTTTCTTT
-	TRBJ1-1	-	TRBV2	13	CASSERGNTEAFF	TGTGCCAGCAGTGAACGGGGGAACACTGAAGCTTTCTTT
-	TRBJ1-1	-	TRBV7-2	16	CASSPVAGTLNREAFF	TGTGCCAGCAGCCCCGTAGCCGGGACACTCAATAGGGAAGCTTTCTTT
-	TRBJ1-6	TRBD1	TRBV6-6	15	CASRKGAGPGSPLHF	TGTGCCAGCAGAAAGGGGGCAGGGCCTGGTTCACCCCTCCACTTT
-	TRBJ2-5	-	TRBV11-2	14	CASSRRTRQETQYF	TGTGCCAGCAGCCGAAGGACACGACAAGAGACCCAGTACTTC
-	TRBJ2-7	-	TRBV21-1	22	CASSKALSSGQRNQGINYEQYF	TGTGCCAGCAGCAAAGCGCTTTCCTCGGGACAGCGGAATCAGGGGATTAACTACGAGCAGTACTTC
-	TRBJ2-1	-	TRBV27	14	CASSLERVHNEQFF	TGTGCCAGCAGTTTAGAGCGGGTACACAATGAGCAGTTCTTC
-	TRBJ1-2	TRBD1	TRBV5-1	16	CASSKSLDRGGYGYTF	TGCGCCAGCAGCAAGAGCTTGGACAGGGGAGGCTATGGCTACACCTTC
-	TRBJ2-1	TRBD2	TRBV9	15	CASSVGGGASDEQFF	TGTGCCAGCAGCGTTGGCGGGGGGGCTTCCGATGAGCAGTTCTTC
-	TRBJ2-3	TRBD2	TRBV9	17	CASSLEPLAGSTDTQYF	TGTGCCAGCAGCTTAGAACCCTTAGCGGGGTCCACAGATACGCAGTATTTT
-	TRBJ1-2	-	TRBV27	16	CASRPTPGLRLKGYTF	TGTGCCAGCAGACCCACCCCGGGACTGCGGTTGAAGGGCTACACCTTC
-	TRBJ1-2	TRBD1	TRBV24-1	14	CATSDRDRGYGYTF	TGTGCCACCAGTGATCGGGACAGGGGCTATGGCTACACCTTC
-	TRBJ1-1	-	TRBV29-1	12	CSVRPGGTEAFF	TGCAGCGTTAGACCCGGAGGGACTGAAGCTTTCTTT
-	TRBJ2-3	TRBD2	TRBV7-2	15	CAARASGTSTDTQYF	TGTGCCGCCAGGGCTAGCGGAACTAGCACAGATACGCAGTATTTT
few	TRBJ2-2	-	TRBV9	13	CASSVQGTGELFF	TGTGCCAGCAGCGTTCAGGGGACCGGGGAGCTGTTTTTT
-	TRBJ2-3	TRBD2	TRBV3-1/TRBV3-2	17	CASSPWTSGGGTDTQYF	TGTGCCAGCAGCCCCTGGACTAGCGGGGGGGGCACAGATACGCAGTATTTT
once	TRBJ1-2	-	TRBV19	15	CASRRRQEKNYGYTF	TGTGCCAGTAGGCGACGACAGGAGAAGAACTATGGCTACACCTTC
once	TRBJ1-4	-	TRBV6-2/TRBV6-3	19	CASSYSTAGILGANEKLFF	TGTGCCAGCAGTTACTCGACGGCTGGAATACTGGGAGCTAATGAAAAACTGTTTTTT
-	TRBJ1-1	-	TRBV18	14	CASSPQVLQGEAFF	TGTGCCAGCTCACCGCAGGTCTTGCAAGGTGAAGCTTTCTTT
-	TRBJ1-5	-	TRBV2	13	CASHQGSNQPQHF	TGTGCCAGTCATCAGGGGAGCAATCAGCCCCAGCATTTT
-	TRBJ1-2	-	TRBV3-1/TRBV3-2	17	CASSQLFMRGRHYGYTF	TGTGCCAGCAGCCAACTCTTCATGCGGGGGCGTCACTATGGCTACACCTTC
-	TRBJ2-4	TRBD2	TRBV2	13	CASRRGGADIQYF	TGTGCCAGCAGGCGGGGGGGCGCGGACATTCAGTACTTC
-	TRBJ2-3	-	TRBV2	12	CASSEGTDTQYF	TGTGCCAGCTCGGAGGGCACAGATACGCAGTATTTT